This TCR beta chain was identified during a study of CD4+ T cells in melanoma. Study-level results: Neoantigen-specific CD4+ T cells in melanoma reportedly had diverse differentiation states.

As concerns this clone: The antigen is unknown.

V was shortened by 9 bases and J by 0 bases, with 14 bases between the two germline ends. The CDR3 consists of 15 residues. Germline loops: CDR1 LNHDA, CDR2 SQIVND (reference sequence). The protocol was immunoSEQ multiplex PCR, while the TCRdb copy is restricted to in-frame clones and leaves out a portion. Of more than 20,000 clones in the sample, approximately 80% were seen once. This clonotype was sampled from a human donor with melanoma. The specimen was cells from a culture (not recorded whether cultured in vitro). This chain joins TRBV19 and TRBJ2-2; no definite D call. The CDR3 reads CASVGRSANTGELFF. The CDR3, as DNA: TGTGCCAGCGTCGGACGTTCCGCGAACACCGGGGAGCTGTTTTTT. Filled out from reference TRBV19 and TRBJ2-2, the complete variable domain reads DGGITQSPKYLFRKEGQNVTLSCEQNLNHDAMYWYRQDPGQGLRLIYYSQIVNDFQKGDIAEGYSVSREKKESFPLTVTSAQKNPTAFYLCASVGRSANTGELFFGEGSRLTVL.